This T cell receptor beta chain was documented in a study of technical replicates of blood from a handful of donors. Only in-frame clones appear in the TCRdb table, and some are missing; sequencing was by immunoSEQ multiplex PCR. The sample lists 74,000 or so clones; 90% to 98% were seen once. Looked up from germline, CDR1 is MNHEY and CDR2 is SVGAGI. There are 12 residues in the CDR3. The V end lost 0 bases, the J end lost 12 bases, and 9 bases lay between the germline ends. This TCR was sampled from a human donor in good health. The sequencing sample was made of T cells isolated from PBMCs. V gene TRBV6-5 combines with J gene TRBJ2-1; D call uncertain. The DNA for the CDR3 is TGTGCCAGCAGTTACTCCGGTTTTTCGCAGTTCTTC. Translated, it gives CASSYSGFSQFF.